A single sample is the source of the 9 T cell receptor beta chains below, sequenced in a study of blood T cell repertoires in COVID-19. Libraries were prepared by immunoSEQ multiplex PCR; TCRdb keeps only in-frame clonotypes and omits some of them. This sample carries about 230,000 clones, 83% of them seen once, and the ten largest clones take about 2.5%. The material sequenced was peripheral blood. These receptors were collected from a woman between 70 and 85 years old with active or convalescent COVID-19.

This clone came up a few times. The rearrangement uses TRBV19 and TRBJ1-6; no clear D. Trimming removed 11 bases at V and 6 bases at J, with 14 bases between. This CDR3 is built from 13 residues. Germline V CDR1 and CDR2: LNHDA, SQIVND (reference sequence). The CDR3 region is CASGFGGNSPLHF. The CDR3 bases are TGTGCCTCCGGGTTTGGTGGTAATTCACCCCTCCACTTT.

The V and J genes are TRBV5-6 and TRBJ2-7; TRBD1 matches 7 bases. CDR3 size: 13 residues. Germline loops: CDR1 SGHDT, CDR2 YYEEEE. With V trimmed by 6 bases and J by 4 bases, 7 bases remained unmatched. CDR3 loop: CASTTGARYEQYF. In nucleotides, the CDR3 is TGTGCCAGCACAACAGGGGCAAGGTACGAGCAGTACTTC.

The chain links TRBV9 to TRBJ2-1, with 7 bases fitting TRBD1. This CDR3 spans 13 amino acids. Trimming at V came to 4 bases and at J to 3 bases, leaving 1 base not matched to a gene. Germline V lookup: CDR1 SGDLS, CDR2 YYNGEE. The DNA of the CDR3 is TGTGCCAGCAGCTGGGACAGCTACAATGAGCAGTTCTTC. Residues: CASSWDSYNEQFF.

The rearrangement uses TRBV24-1 and TRBJ1-6, with TRBD1 matching over 7 bases. The germline CDR1 and CDR2 sequences are KGHDR and SFDVKD. This CDR3 comprises 18 residues. The trim removed 5 bases at V and 0 bases at J, leaving 9 bases unmatched. CDR3 nucleotide sequence: TGTGCCACCAGTGTTCGGGACAGCAACGGCTCCTATAATTCACCCCTCCACTTT. Protein product: CATSVRDSNGSYNSPLHF.

CDR3 sequence: CATSDQLAGDEQFF. CDR3 coding DNA: TGTGCCACCAGTGACCAGTTAGCGGGAGATGAGCAGTTCTTC. The V and J genes are TRBV24-1 and TRBJ2-1; 9 nucleotides align to TRBD2. The CDR3 contains 14 residues. Germline CDR1 KGHDR, CDR2 SFDVKD. Trimming removed 4 bases from V and 8 bases from J; junction bases left unmatched: 5.

The chain joins TRBV7-9 to TRBJ2-5; 11 bases map to TRBD1. Germline CDR1 reads SEHNR; CDR2 reads FQNEAQ (reference sequence). Trimming cost V 5 bases and J 4 bases; bases outside gene matches: 6. The CDR3 is made up of 15 amino acids. The CDR3 protein is CASSAGTGGRETQYF. The CDR3 DNA follows: TGTGCCAGCAGCGCGGGGACAGGGGGGAGAGAGACCCAGTACTTC. Looking up the rest from reference TRBV7-9 and TRBJ2-5 gives the full variable domain: DTGVSQNPRHKITKRGQNVTFRCDPISEHNRLYWYRQTLGQGPEFLTYFQNEAQLEKSRLLSDRFSAERPKGSFSTLEIQRTEQGDSAMYLCASSAGTGGRETQYFGPGTRLLVL.

The chain couples TRBV7-3 to TRBJ2-7, with 7 bases identical to TRBD2. V trimming: 1 base; J trimming: 3 bases; junction bases outside the gene matches: 15. Germline loops: CDR1 SGHTA, CDR2 FQGTGA. The CDR3 spans 18 residues. CDR3: CASSLMGGTGTDRYEQYF. The CDR3 DNA reads as TGTGCCAGCAGCTTAATGGGGGGGACCGGGACCGACCGCTACGAGCAGTACTTC.

The rearrangement joins TRBV19 to TRBJ2-7; D unclear. With 5 bases removed from V and 4 bases from J, the gap between germline ends came to 6 bases. This CDR3 spans 11 amino acids. CDR1 is LNHDA, CDR2 SQIVND, per germline (reference sequence). The CDR3 DNA is TGTGCCAGTAGTTGGCAGTACGAGCAGTACTTC. Translated: CASSWQYEQYF.

This chain links TRBV3-1 (or the pseudogene TRBV3-2) with TRBJ2-5; D gene uncertain. Trimming pared 3 bases from V and 7 bases from J, leaving 9 bases between. The germline V gene encodes CDR1 LGHDT and CDR2 YNNKEL (reference sequence). The CDR3 totals 12 residues. CDR3: CASSQGPGTQYF. In DNA, the CDR3 is TGTGCCAGCAGCCAGGGCCCCGGGACCCAGTACTTC.